Sequencing of this TCR beta chain was carried out in a study of blood T cell repertoires in COVID-19. Clones were read by immunoSEQ multiplex PCR, and TCRdb kept only the in-frame ones, dropping some. The repertoire consists of more than 45,000 clones, with about nine tenths occurring once and the leading ten covering under 6.5%. This clone appeared once. With V trimmed by 10 bases and J by 3 bases, 8 bases remained unmatched. This CDR3 has 14 amino acids. The V gene's germline CDR1 is SNHLY and CDR2 FYNNEI. This receptor was taken from a man between 65 and 80 years old with acute or convalescent COVID-19. Sequenced input: peripheral blood. The chain combines TRBV2 with TRBJ2-7, with TRBD1 matching 11 bases. Here the CDR3 DNA reads TGTGCCACCCTTCCCGGGACAGGGGGCTACGAGCAGTACTTC. It yields the protein CATLPGTGGYEQYF. Together with reference TRBV2 and TRBJ2-7, the CDR3 gives the full variable domain: EPEVTQTPSHQVTQMGQEVILRCVPISNHLYFYWYRQILGQKVEFLVSFYNNEISEKSEIFDDQFSVERPDGSNFTLKIRSTKLEDSAMYFCATLPGTGGYEQYFGPGTRLTVT.